Detailed here is one T cell receptor beta chain. Its cognate antigen is unknown. These data belong to a study of CD8 T cells in Susac syndrome. Study results and limitations: In its TCR sequencing and HLA analysis, the study acknowledged that the number of individuals was relatively small.

Random hexamers were used to reverse transcribe about 0.5 to 1 ug of RNA. Amplification of TCR beta CDR3 spanned 54 Vbeta and 13 Jbeta via immunoSEQ multiplex PCR. TCRdb re-called the immunoSEQ multiplex PCR reads through MiXCR, storing one row per CDR3 protein. The sample has some 300,000 distinct CDR3 sequences; almost 85% are singletons. Sequencing targeted TCR beta in T cells from blood (CD8+ and CD4+). In contrast to the negatively isolated CD8+ and CD4+ T cells, TEMRA cells were FACS-enriched. In germline, CDR1 is LNHDA, CDR2 SQIVND (reference sequence). The ends were cut back, 2 bases at V and 0 bases at J, with 17 bases in the middle. CDR3 size: 18 residues.

The rearrangement links TRBV19 to TRBJ2-4; D remains unclear. Sequencing was done on a sample of CD8+ T cells from PBMCs. This TCR was sampled from a human donor with multiple sclerosis. CDR3 region: CASSISPDRPPAKNIQYF. CDR3 bases: TGTGCCAGTAGTATAAGCCCGGACCGCCCCCCAGCCAAAAACATTCAGTACTTC.